The rows below give T cell receptor beta chains drawn from one sample of a study of PD-L1 blockade in urothelial cancer. Clones were sequenced by immunoSEQ multiplex PCR, and TCRdb holds only the in-frame ones, with some missing. The profile shows around 30,000 clones, around 84% of them singletons. The sequencing here drew on PBMCs, taken around atezolizumab (anti-PD-L1) treatment. The receptors were sampled from a man in his sixties or seventies with urothelial cancer. The CDR3 runs from the conserved cysteine through the conserved F or W. D genes are given only for firm matches. Size is stated for part of the rows, as once, few or many counts, or as a class when the clone is expanded.

TRBV2,TRBJ1-1,13,-,-,TGTGCCAGCAGGGAGGTTGAGAGCACTGAAGCTTTCTTT,CASREVESTEAFF
TRBV14,TRBJ1-3,13,-,-,TGTGCCAGCAGCTTCGGACAGGGAAACACCATATATTTT,CASSFGQGNTIYF
TRBV4-3,TRBJ2-5,15,TRBD1,-,TGCGCCAGCAGCCGCACAAGTGACAGGGTTGAGACCCAGTACTTC,CASSRTSDRVETQYF
TRBV11-2,TRBJ1-1,15,-,-,TGTGCCAGCAGCTTGACCGGGACACAGAACACTGAAGCTTTCTTT,CASSLTGTQNTEAFF
TRBV27,TRBJ2-7,14,TRBD2,-,TGTGCCAGCAGTCTGGGACTAGCGGGAGCCGAGCAGTACTTC,CASSLGLAGAEQYF
TRBV2,TRBJ1-6,12,-,-,TGTGCCAGCAGTGGACAGTCTTCACCCCTCCACTTT,CASSGQSSPLHF
TRBV6-1,TRBJ2-1,13,-,once,TGTGCCAGCAGTGAAGAGGGGTACAATGAGCAGTTCTTC,CASSEEGYNEQFF
TRBV6-6,TRBJ2-7,14,TRBD2,-,TGTGCCAGCAGTTACGGGGGGGTCAGCTACGAGCAGTACTTC,CASSYGGVSYEQYF
TRBV7-3,TRBJ2-3,13,-,-,TGTGCCAGCAGCCCAACTACTAGTAGAGCGCAGTATTTT,CASSPTTSRAQYF
TRBV19,TRBJ1-1,13,-,-,TGTGCCAGTAGTATAGAGAGGAACACTGAAGCTTTCTTT,CASSIERNTEAFF
TRBV18,TRBJ2-7,14,TRBD2,-,TGTGCCAGCTCTAGAGCGGGAGGAACCTACGAGCAGTACTTC,CASSRAGGTYEQYF
TRBV7-2,TRBJ1-5,14,-,-,TGTGCCAGCAGCCACTTGAAGGGGAATCAGCCCCAGCATTTT,CASSHLKGNQPQHF
TRBV19,TRBJ2-1,17,TRBD2,-,TGTGCCAGTAGTATAGCACTAGCGGGAGGGCCTAAGAATGAGCAGTTCTTC,CASSIALAGGPKNEQFF
TRBV6-1,TRBJ1-5,15,-,few,TGTGCCAGCAGTGACCTCGGGGGGAGCAATCAGCCCCAGCATTTT,CASSDLGGSNQPQHF
TRBV2,TRBJ2-1,15,TRBD2,-,TGTGCCAGTGCGACTAGCGGGAACCCCAACAATAAGCAGTTCTTC,CASATSGNPNNKQFF
TRBV9,TRBJ2-1,15,TRBD2,once,TGTGCCAGCAGCGAACAGACTAGCTCTTACAATGAGCAGTTCTTC,CASSEQTSSYNEQFF
TRBV11-2,TRBJ2-3,15,TRBD2,-,TGTGCCAGCAGCCCTGCCCTAGCGGACACAGATACGCAGTATTTT,CASSPALADTDTQYF
TRBV2,TRBJ2-2,15,TRBD2,-,TGTGCCAGCAGTTGGACTAGCGGGTGGACCGGGGAGCTGTTTTTT,CASSWTSGWTGELFF
TRBV11-2,TRBJ2-7,15,-,-,TGTGCCAGCAGCTTAGAATCCCGGGGCTCCTACGAGCAGTACTTC,CASSLESRGSYEQYF
TRBV11-2,TRBJ1-1,12,-,-,TGTGCCAGCAGGGCGGTAGGTGTGGAAGCTTTCTTT,CASRAVGVEAFF
TRBV6-6,TRBJ1-5,14,-,-,TGTGCCAGCAGTTCACGGGGGGACAATCAGCCCCAGCATTTT,CASSSRGDNQPQHF
TRBV30,TRBJ1-2,12,-,-,TGTGCCTGGGACAGGCGGGCCTTTGGCTACACCTTC,CAWDRRAFGYTF
TRBV5-4,TRBJ2-5,13,-,-,TGTGCCAGCAGCCGGGGACATCGAGAGACCCAGTACTTC,CASSRGHRETQYF
TRBV5-6,TRBJ2-3,15,TRBD1,-,TGTGCCAGCAGCTCCGGGACAGGGGGCACAGATACGCAGTATTTT,CASSSGTGGTDTQYF
TRBV25-1,TRBJ1-4,15,-,-,TGTGCCAGCAGTGAATCTCTGAGGGTAGGGGAAAAACTGTTTTTT,CASSESLRVGEKLFF
TRBV7-6,TRBJ1-6,13,-,-,TGTGCCAGCAGCTTAGTTAGCGATTCACCCCTCCACTTT,CASSLVSDSPLHF
TRBV19,TRBJ1-2,15,-,few,TGTGCCAGTAGTCCTCGACAAGAAATTAACTATGGCTACACCTTC,CASSPRQEINYGYTF